This T cell receptor beta chain is from a study of blood T cells in healthy people across ages. The second PCR ran roughly 7 to 12 cycles with a sample-barcoded 5' primer and J-beta primers. Each CDR3 protein is one row after TCRdb ran MiXCR on the 5' RACE reads. The table records roughly 720,000 distinct CDR3 sequences, about 48% of them present only once. Whole-study findings and limits: It was held that diversity estimates obtained from one million T cells represented underestimates.

To note about this clonotype: Its antigen is not known.

Peripheral blood was drawn, roughly 10 milliliters per donor. Isolation recovered at least 6 million PBMCs from every sample. Trimming pared 2 bases from V and 4 bases from J, leaving 12 bases between. The CDR3 runs 15 residues. The germline CDR1 and CDR2 sequences are ENHRY and SYGVKD. Sequenced: blood. The chain joins TRBV10-3 to TRBJ2-1; D possibly corresponds to TRBD2 (5 bases). This sequence originates from a man older than 75 in good health. The CDR3 protein is CAISEGRDGYNEQFF. The CDR3 DNA follows: TGTGCCATCAGTGAGGGTCGGGATGGATACAATGAGCAGTTCTTC.